This T cell receptor beta chain was identified in a study of blood T cell repertoires in COVID-19. The overall study: Samples representing acute and convalescent COVID-19 were sourced from the United States, Italy and Spain. PBMCs, B-cell-depleted T cells, or T cells were the source of the cDNA or gDNA that made up the material.

Repertoires were generated with immunoSEQ multiplex PCR, while TCRdb's copy carries only in-frame clones and drops some. The sample records 200,000 to 250,000 clones, about 83% being singletons. The CDR3 loop spans 15 amino acids. V shed 4 bases, J shed 13 bases, and the junction held 12 bases outside the gene matches. Germline V gene data show CDR1 as SGHTA and CDR2 as FQGNSA. The chain combines TRBV7-2 with TRBJ2-1, with 11 bases lining up with TRBD2. The sequence was obtained from a woman aged 25 to 39 with COVID-19, enrolled during active disease. Material: peripheral blood. The CDR3 sequence is CASSSSTSGAPPQFF. As DNA, the CDR3 is TGTGCCAGCAGCTCCTCGACTAGCGGGGCCCCCCCCCAGTTCTTC.